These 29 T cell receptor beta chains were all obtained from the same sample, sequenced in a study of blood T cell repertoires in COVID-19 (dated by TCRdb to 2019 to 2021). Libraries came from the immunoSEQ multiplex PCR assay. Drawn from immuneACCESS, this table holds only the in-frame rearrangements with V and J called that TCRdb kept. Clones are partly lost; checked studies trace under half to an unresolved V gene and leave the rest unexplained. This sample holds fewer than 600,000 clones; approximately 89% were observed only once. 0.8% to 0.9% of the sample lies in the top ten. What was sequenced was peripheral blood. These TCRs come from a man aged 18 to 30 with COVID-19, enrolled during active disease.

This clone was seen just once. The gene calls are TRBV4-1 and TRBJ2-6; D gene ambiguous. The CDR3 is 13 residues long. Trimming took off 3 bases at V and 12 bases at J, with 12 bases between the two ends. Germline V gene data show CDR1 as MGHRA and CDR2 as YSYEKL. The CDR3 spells CASSQAALPVLTF. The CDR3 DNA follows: TGCGCCAGCAGCCAGGCGGCCCTACCCGTCCTGACTTTC.

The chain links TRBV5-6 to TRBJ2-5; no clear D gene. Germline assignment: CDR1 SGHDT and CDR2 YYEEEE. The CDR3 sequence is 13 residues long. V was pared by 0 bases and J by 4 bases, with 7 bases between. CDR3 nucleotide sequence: TGTGCCAGCAGCTTGGCCTTGCGAGAGACCCAGTACTTC. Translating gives CASSLALRETQYF.

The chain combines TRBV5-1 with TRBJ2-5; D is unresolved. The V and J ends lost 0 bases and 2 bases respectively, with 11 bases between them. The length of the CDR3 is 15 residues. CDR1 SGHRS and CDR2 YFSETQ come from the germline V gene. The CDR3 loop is CASSLDGGIQETQYF. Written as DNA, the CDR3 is TGCGCCAGCAGCTTGGACGGCGGTATACAAGAGACCCAGTACTTC.

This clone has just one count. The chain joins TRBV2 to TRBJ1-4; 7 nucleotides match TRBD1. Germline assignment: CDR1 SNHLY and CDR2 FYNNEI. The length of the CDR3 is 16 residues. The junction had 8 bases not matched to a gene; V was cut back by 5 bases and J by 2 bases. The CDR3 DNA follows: TGTGCCAGCAGTCGTACTCCGGGACAGACTAATGAAAAACTGTTTTTT. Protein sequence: CASSRTPGQTNEKLFF.

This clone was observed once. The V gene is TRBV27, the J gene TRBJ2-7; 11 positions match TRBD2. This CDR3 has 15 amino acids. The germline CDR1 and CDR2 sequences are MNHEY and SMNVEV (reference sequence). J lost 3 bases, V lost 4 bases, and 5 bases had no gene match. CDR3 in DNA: TGTGCCAGCAGTTCACCGGGACTAGCGGACTACGAGCAGTACTTC. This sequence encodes CASSSPGLADYEQYF.

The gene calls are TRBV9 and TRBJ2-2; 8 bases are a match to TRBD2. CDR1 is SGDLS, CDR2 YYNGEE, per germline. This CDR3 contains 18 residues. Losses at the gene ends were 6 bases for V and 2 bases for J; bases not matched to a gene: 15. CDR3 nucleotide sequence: TGTGCCAGCAAACCAGGACTAGCCCCAGAGAGTAACACCGGGGAGCTGTTTTTT. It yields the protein CASKPGLAPESNTGELFF.

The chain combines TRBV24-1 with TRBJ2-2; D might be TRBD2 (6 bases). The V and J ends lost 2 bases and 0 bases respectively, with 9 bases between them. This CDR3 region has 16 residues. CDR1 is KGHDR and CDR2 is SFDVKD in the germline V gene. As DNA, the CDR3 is TGTGCCACCAGTGATTCTAGCGTAGCGAACACCGGGGAGCTGTTTTTT. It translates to CATSDSSVANTGELFF.

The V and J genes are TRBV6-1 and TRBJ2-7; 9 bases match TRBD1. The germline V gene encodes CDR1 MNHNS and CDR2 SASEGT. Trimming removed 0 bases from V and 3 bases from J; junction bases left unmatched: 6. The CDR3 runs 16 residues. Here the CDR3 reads CASSEATGTGYYEQYF. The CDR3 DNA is TGTGCCAGCAGTGAAGCTACCGGGACAGGGTACTACGAGCAGTACTTC.

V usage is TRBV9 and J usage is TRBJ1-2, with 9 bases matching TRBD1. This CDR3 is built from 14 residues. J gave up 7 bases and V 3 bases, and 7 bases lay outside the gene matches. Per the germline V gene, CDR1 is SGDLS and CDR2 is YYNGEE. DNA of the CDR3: TGTGCCAGCAGCGCAGGGACAGGGACTACTGGCTACACCTTC. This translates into CASSAGTGTTGYTF.

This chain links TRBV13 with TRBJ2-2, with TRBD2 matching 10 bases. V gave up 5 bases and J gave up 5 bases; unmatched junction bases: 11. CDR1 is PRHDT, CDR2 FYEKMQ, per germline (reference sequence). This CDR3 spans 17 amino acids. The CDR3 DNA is TGTGCCAGCAGCCCACCTAGCGGGAGTGTAAGAACCGGGGAGCTGTTTTTT. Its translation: CASSPPSGSVRTGELFF. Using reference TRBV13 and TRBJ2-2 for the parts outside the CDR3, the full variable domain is AAGVIQSPRHLIKEKRETATLKCYPIPRHDTVYWYQQGPGQDPQFLISFYEKMQSDKGSIPDRFSAQQFSDYHSELNMSSLELGDSALYFCASSPPSGSVRTGELFFGEGSRLTVL.

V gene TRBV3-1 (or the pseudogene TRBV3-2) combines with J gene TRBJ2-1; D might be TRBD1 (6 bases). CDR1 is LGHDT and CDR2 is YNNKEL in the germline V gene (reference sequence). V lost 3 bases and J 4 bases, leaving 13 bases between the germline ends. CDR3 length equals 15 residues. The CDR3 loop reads CASSQNRDLYNEQFF. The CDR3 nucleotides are TGTGCCAGCAGCCAGAACAGGGATCTTTACAATGAGCAGTTCTTC.

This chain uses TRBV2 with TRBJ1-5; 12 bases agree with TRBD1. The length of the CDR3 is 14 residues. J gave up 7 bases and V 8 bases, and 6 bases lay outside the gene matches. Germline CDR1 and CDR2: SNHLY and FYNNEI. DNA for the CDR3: TGTGCCAGCGGGGGACAGGGGGCAGGACAGCCCCAGCATTTT. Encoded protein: CASGGQGAGQPQHF.

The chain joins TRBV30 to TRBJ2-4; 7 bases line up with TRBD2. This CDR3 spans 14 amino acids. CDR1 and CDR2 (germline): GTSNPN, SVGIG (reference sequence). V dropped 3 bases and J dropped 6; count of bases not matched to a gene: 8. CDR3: CAWSLGGTGNIQYF. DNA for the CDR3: TGTGCCTGGAGCCTCGGGGGGACGGGAAACATTCAGTACTTC.

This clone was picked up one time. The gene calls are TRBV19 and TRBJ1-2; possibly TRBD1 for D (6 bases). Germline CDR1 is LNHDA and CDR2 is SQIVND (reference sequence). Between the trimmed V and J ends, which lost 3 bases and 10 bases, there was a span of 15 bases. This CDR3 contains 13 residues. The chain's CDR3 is CASSIPQGVDYTF. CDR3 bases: TGTGCCAGTAGTATCCCACAGGGAGTTGACTACACCTTC.

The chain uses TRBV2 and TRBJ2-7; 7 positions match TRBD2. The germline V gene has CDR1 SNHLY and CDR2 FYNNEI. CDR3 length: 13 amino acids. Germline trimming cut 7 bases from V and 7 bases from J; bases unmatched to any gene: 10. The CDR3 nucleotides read TGTGCCAGCACTTGGGACTATCAGTCGGAGCAGTACTTC. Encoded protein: CASTWDYQSEQYF.

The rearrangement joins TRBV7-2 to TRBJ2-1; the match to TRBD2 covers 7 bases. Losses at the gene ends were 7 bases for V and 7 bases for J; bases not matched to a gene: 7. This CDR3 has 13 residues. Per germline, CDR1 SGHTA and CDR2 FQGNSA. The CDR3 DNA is TGTGCCAGCAACCTGAGGGGAGGGAATGAGCAGTTCTTC. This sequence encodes CASNLRGGNEQFF.

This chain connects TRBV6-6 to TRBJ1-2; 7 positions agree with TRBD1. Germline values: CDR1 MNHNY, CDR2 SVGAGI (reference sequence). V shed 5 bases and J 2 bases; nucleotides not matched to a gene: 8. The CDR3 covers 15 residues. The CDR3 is CASSIPGQTNYGYTF. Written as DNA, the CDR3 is TGTGCCAGCAGTATCCCGGGACAGACCAACTATGGCTACACCTTC.

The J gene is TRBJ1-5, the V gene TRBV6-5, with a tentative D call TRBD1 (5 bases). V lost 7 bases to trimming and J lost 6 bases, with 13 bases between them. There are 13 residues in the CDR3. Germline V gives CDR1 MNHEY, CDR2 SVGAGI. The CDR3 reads CASKQGRGQPQHF. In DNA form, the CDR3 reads TGTGCCAGCAAGCAGGGTAGGGGTCAGCCCCAGCATTTT.

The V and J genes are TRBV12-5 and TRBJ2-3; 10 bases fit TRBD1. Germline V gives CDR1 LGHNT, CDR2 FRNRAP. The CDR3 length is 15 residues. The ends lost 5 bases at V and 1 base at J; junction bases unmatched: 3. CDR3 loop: CASGKDRGRTDTQYF. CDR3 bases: TGTGCTAGTGGTAAAGACAGGGGGCGCACAGATACGCAGTATTTT.

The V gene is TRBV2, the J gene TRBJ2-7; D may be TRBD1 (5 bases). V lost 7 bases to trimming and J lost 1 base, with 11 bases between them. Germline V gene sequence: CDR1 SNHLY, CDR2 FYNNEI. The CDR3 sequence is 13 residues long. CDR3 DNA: TGTGCCAGCACCATGGACATTTCCTACGAGCAGTACTTC. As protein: CASTMDISYEQYF. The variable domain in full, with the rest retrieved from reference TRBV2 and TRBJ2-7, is EPEVTQTPSHQVTQMGQEVILRCVPISNHLYFYWYRQILGQKVEFLVSFYNNEISEKSEIFDDQFSVERPDGSNFTLKIRSTKLEDSAMYFCASTMDISYEQYFGPGTRLTVT.

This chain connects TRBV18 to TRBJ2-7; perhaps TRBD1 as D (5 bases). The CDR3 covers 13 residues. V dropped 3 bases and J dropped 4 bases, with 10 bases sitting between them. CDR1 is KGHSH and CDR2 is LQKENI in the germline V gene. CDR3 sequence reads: CASSPPAGYEQYF. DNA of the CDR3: TGTGCCAGCTCACCCCCCGCAGGGTACGAGCAGTACTTC.

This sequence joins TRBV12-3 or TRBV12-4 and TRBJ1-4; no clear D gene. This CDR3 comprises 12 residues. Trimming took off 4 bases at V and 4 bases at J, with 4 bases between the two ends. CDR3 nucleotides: TGTGCCAGCAGTTCCTTTAATGAAAAACTGTTTTTT. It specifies CASSSFNEKLFF.

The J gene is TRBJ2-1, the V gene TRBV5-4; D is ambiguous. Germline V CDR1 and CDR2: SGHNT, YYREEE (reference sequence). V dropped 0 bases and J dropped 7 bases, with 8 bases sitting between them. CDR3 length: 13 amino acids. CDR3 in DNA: TGTGCCAGCAGCTTGGATAGTAAGAATGAGCAGTTCTTC. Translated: CASSLDSKNEQFF.

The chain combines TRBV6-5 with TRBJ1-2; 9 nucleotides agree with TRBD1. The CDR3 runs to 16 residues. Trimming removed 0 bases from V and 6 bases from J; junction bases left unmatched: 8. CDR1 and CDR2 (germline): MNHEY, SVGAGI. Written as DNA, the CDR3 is TGTGCCAGCAGTTACTCGGGAACAGGGGGCGTCAATGGCTACACCTTC. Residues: CASSYSGTGGVNGYTF.

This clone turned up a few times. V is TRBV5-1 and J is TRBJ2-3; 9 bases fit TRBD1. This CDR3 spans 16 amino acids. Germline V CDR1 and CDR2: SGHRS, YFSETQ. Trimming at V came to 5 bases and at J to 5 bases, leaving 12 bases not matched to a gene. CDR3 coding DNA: TGCGCCAGCAGGCCGGGACAGGGAAGAACTGGAGATACGCAGTATTTT. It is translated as CASRPGQGRTGDTQYF.

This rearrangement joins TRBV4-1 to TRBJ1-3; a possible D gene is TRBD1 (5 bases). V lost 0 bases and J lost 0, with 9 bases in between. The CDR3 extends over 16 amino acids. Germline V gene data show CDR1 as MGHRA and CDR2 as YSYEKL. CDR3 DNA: TGCGCCAGCAGCCAAGATAATACAGGCTCTGGAAACACCATATATTTT. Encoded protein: CASSQDNTGSGNTIYF.

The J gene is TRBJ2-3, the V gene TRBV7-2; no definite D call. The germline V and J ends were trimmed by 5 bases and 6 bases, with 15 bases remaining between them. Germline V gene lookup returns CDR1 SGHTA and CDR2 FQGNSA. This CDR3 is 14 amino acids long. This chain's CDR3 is CASSRGTTRDTQYF. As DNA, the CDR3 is TGTGCCAGCAGCCGTGGCACGACGCGGGATACGCAGTATTTT.

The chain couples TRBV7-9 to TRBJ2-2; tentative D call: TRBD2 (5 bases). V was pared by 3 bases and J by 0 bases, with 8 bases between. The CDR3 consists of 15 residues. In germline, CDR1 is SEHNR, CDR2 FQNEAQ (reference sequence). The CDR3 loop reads CASSFRESNTGELFF. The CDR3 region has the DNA TGTGCCAGCAGCTTCCGGGAATCGAACACCGGGGAGCTGTTTTTT. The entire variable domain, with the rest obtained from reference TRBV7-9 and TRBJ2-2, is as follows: DTGVSQNPRHKITKRGQNVTFRCDPISEHNRLYWYRQTLGQGPEFLTYFQNEAQLEKSRLLSDRFSAERPKGSFSTLEIQRTEQGDSAMYLCASSFRESNTGELFFGEGSRLTVL.

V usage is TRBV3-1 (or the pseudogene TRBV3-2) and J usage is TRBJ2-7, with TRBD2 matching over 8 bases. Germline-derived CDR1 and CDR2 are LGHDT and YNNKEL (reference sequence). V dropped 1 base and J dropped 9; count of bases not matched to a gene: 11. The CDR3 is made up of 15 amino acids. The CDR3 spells CASSQGTLLSGGQYF. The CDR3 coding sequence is TGTGCCAGCAGCCAAGGAACCCTACTGAGCGGGGGGCAGTACTTC.